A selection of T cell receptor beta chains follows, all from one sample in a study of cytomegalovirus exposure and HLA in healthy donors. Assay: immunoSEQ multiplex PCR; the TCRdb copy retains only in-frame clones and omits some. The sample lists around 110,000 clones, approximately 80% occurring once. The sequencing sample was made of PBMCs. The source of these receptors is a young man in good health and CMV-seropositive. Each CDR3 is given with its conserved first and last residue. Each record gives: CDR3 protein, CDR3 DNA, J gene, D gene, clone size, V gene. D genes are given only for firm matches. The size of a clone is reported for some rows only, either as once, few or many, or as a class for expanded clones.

CDR3aa: CAWSVQTGGMDEQFF
CDR3nt: TGTGCCTGGAGTGTCCAGACAGGGGGCATGGATGAGCAGTTCTTC
j_gene: TRBJ2-1
d_gene: TRBD1
abundance: .
v_gene: TRBV30

CDR3aa: CASSDSLETGTDTQYF
CDR3nt: TGTGCCAGCAGTGACTCTTTAGAGACTGGCACAGATACGCAGTATTTT
j_gene: TRBJ2-3
d_gene: .
abundance: few
v_gene: TRBV6-4

CDR3aa: CASSQGSRQLRETQYF
CDR3nt: TGCGCCAGCAGCCAAGGAAGTCGACAGCTCCGGGAGACCCAGTACTTC
j_gene: TRBJ2-5
d_gene: .
abundance: .
v_gene: TRBV4-3

CDR3aa: CASRLNRVSRTEAFF
CDR3nt: TGTGCCAGCAGGCTTAACAGGGTTTCGCGTACTGAAGCTTTCTTT
j_gene: TRBJ1-1
d_gene: .
abundance: .
v_gene: TRBV28

CDR3aa: CASSGLRGYNEQFF
CDR3nt: TGTGCCAGCAGCGGACTTAGGGGGTACAATGAGCAGTTCTTC
j_gene: TRBJ2-1
d_gene: .
abundance: .
v_gene: TRBV9

CDR3aa: CASSPRTGTSSYEQYF
CDR3nt: TGTGCCAGCAGCCCGCGCACCGGGACTAGCTCCTACGAGCAGTACTTC
j_gene: TRBJ2-7
d_gene: TRBD2
abundance: few
v_gene: TRBV13

CDR3aa: CASSWSGQGVNYGYTF
CDR3nt: TGTGCCAGCAGCTGGAGCGGACAGGGGGTTAACTATGGCTACACCTTC
j_gene: TRBJ1-2
d_gene: TRBD1
abundance: .
v_gene: TRBV7-3

CDR3aa: CASSQDPGGYNEQFF
CDR3nt: TGCGCCAGCAGCCAAGATCCAGGGGGCTACAATGAGCAGTTCTTC
j_gene: TRBJ2-1
d_gene: TRBD1
abundance: .
v_gene: TRBV4-3

CDR3aa: CASSQSWGGNQPQHF
CDR3nt: TGTGCCAGCTCCCAGAGTTGGGGAGGCAATCAGCCCCAGCATTTT
j_gene: TRBJ1-5
d_gene: .
abundance: .
v_gene: TRBV18

CDR3aa: CASSGGGSYNEQFF
CDR3nt: TGTGCCAGCAGCGGCGGGGGATCCTACAATGAGCAGTTCTTC
j_gene: TRBJ2-1
d_gene: TRBD2
abundance: .
v_gene: TRBV11-3

CDR3aa: CAWRTGWTEAFF
CDR3nt: TGTGCCTGGAGGACAGGGTGGACTGAAGCTTTCTTT
j_gene: TRBJ1-1
d_gene: TRBD1
abundance: .
v_gene: TRBV30

CDR3aa: CASSPRTSGAYEQYF
CDR3nt: TGTGCCAGCTCACCACGGACTAGCGGGGCCTACGAGCAGTACTTC
j_gene: TRBJ2-7
d_gene: TRBD2
abundance: .
v_gene: TRBV18

CDR3aa: CASSLAGAGGPHEQFF
CDR3nt: TGTGCCAGCAGCTTAGCCGGGGCGGGAGGGCCCCATGAGCAGTTCTTC
j_gene: TRBJ2-1
d_gene: TRBD2
abundance: few
v_gene: TRBV7-3

CDR3aa: CASSLSTGIGNQPQHF
CDR3nt: TGTGCCAGCAGCTTATCGACAGGGATTGGGAATCAGCCCCAGCATTTT
j_gene: TRBJ1-5
d_gene: TRBD1
abundance: .
v_gene: TRBV5-5

CDR3aa: CASSQGGNYGYTF
CDR3nt: TGCGCCAGCAGCCAAGGAGGTAACTATGGCTACACCTTC
j_gene: TRBJ1-2
d_gene: .
abundance: once
v_gene: TRBV4-1

CDR3aa: CASSLSVSTDTQYF
CDR3nt: TGTGCCAGCAGTTTAAGCGTCAGCACAGATACGCAGTATTTT
j_gene: TRBJ2-3
d_gene: .
abundance: .
v_gene: TRBV27

CDR3aa: CASSSWRRGYTDTQYF
CDR3nt: TGTGCCAGCAGCTCGTGGCGGAGGGGATACACAGATACGCAGTATTTT
j_gene: TRBJ2-3
d_gene: .
abundance: .
v_gene: TRBV11-1

CDR3aa: CASSIGGVGGYTF
CDR3nt: TGTGCCAGCAGTATCGGAGGCGTCGGGGGCTACACCTTC
j_gene: TRBJ1-2
d_gene: .
abundance: .
v_gene: TRBV7-3

CDR3aa: CASVGGGGAREQYF
CDR3nt: TGTGCTAGTGTGGGTGGCGGGGGGGCCCGCGAGCAGTACTTC
j_gene: TRBJ2-7
d_gene: TRBD2
abundance: few
v_gene: TRBV12-5

CDR3aa: CASSLVSGGPSYNSPLHF
CDR3nt: TGTGCCAGCAGCTTGGTGTCAGGGGGACCCTCCTATAATTCACCCCTCCACTTT
j_gene: TRBJ1-6
d_gene: TRBD1
abundance: .
v_gene: TRBV5-5

CDR3aa: CASSLGQKLFF
CDR3nt: TGTGCCAGCAGCTTGGGCCAAAAACTGTTTTTT
j_gene: TRBJ1-4
d_gene: .
abundance: .
v_gene: TRBV13

CDR3aa: CASSLEYRGGTEAFF
CDR3nt: TGTGCCAGCAGCTTAGAGTACAGGGGCGGAACTGAAGCTTTCTTT
j_gene: TRBJ1-1
d_gene: TRBD1
abundance: .
v_gene: TRBV7-2

CDR3aa: CASSSLGEEGDEQFF
CDR3nt: TGTGCCAGCAGCTCCCTTGGGGAAGAGGGCGATGAGCAGTTCTTC
j_gene: TRBJ2-1
d_gene: .
abundance: .
v_gene: TRBV7-3

CDR3aa: CASSLGQGNTGELFF
CDR3nt: TGCGCCAGCAGCTTGGGGCAGGGGAACACCGGGGAGCTGTTTTTT
j_gene: TRBJ2-2
d_gene: .
abundance: .
v_gene: TRBV5-1

CDR3aa: CASRFRTGRGGSYEQYF
CDR3nt: TGTGCCAGCAGATTCCGGACAGGGAGAGGAGGGTCTTACGAGCAGTACTTC
j_gene: TRBJ2-7
d_gene: TRBD1
abundance: .
v_gene: TRBV28

CDR3aa: CASSPRGRGYEQYF
CDR3nt: TGTGCCAGCAGCCCCCGAGGCAGAGGTTACGAGCAGTACTTC
j_gene: TRBJ2-7
d_gene: .
abundance: .
v_gene: TRBV13

CDR3aa: CATSRPGRDEKLFF
CDR3nt: TGTGCCACCAGCAGACCTGGCCGTGATGAAAAACTGTTTTTT
j_gene: TRBJ1-4
d_gene: .
abundance: few
v_gene: TRBV15

CDR3aa: CASSPLYEQYF
CDR3nt: TGTGCCAGCTCTCCCCTCTACGAGCAGTACTTC
j_gene: TRBJ2-7
d_gene: .
abundance: once
v_gene: TRBV2

CDR3aa: CASRVAGLAGTGTYEQYF
CDR3nt: TGTGCCAGCAGAGTTGCGGGGCTAGCGGGAACGGGGACCTACGAGCAGTACTTC
j_gene: TRBJ2-7
d_gene: TRBD2
abundance: .
v_gene: TRBV28

CDR3aa: CATSRDIRGGGYNQPQHF
CDR3nt: TGTGCCACCAGCAGAGATATTAGGGGGGGCGGGTACAATCAGCCCCAGCATTTT
j_gene: TRBJ1-5
d_gene: .
abundance: .
v_gene: TRBV15

CDR3aa: CASSEGNLWRVYNEQFF
CDR3nt: TGTGCCAGTAGCGAGGGGAACCTCTGGAGGGTTTACAATGAGCAGTTCTTC
j_gene: TRBJ2-1
d_gene: .
abundance: .
v_gene: TRBV19

CDR3aa: CASSAGLAGVETQYF
CDR3nt: TGTGCCAGCAGCGCGGGACTAGCGGGAGTAGAGACCCAGTACTTC
j_gene: TRBJ2-5
d_gene: TRBD2
abundance: .
v_gene: TRBV9

CDR3aa: CAISALAGDTGELFF
CDR3nt: TGTGCCATCAGTGCCCTAGCGGGAGACACCGGGGAGCTGTTTTTT
j_gene: TRBJ2-2
d_gene: TRBD2
abundance: once
v_gene: TRBV10-3

CDR3aa: CASSLVQGNHQPQHF
CDR3nt: TGTGCCAGCAGCTTAGTACAGGGGAATCATCAGCCCCAGCATTTT
j_gene: TRBJ1-5
d_gene: TRBD1
abundance: .
v_gene: TRBV7-2

CDR3aa: CASSVGPSGSETQYF
CDR3nt: TGTGCCAGCAGCGTAGGTCCTAGCGGGAGTGAGACCCAGTACTTC
j_gene: TRBJ2-5
d_gene: TRBD2
abundance: .
v_gene: TRBV9

CDR3aa: CASSLRGVTEAFF
CDR3nt: TGTGCCAGCAGCTTAAGGGGTGTGACAGAAGCTTTCTTT
j_gene: TRBJ1-1
d_gene: .
abundance: few
v_gene: TRBV7-8

CDR3aa: CASSIDLLLNEQFF
CDR3nt: TGTGCCAGCAGCATAGACTTACTTCTTAATGAGCAGTTCTTC
j_gene: TRBJ2-1
d_gene: .
abundance: once
v_gene: TRBV7-9

CDR3aa: CSSSFPGQIYGYTF
CDR3nt: TGTTCCAGCAGCTTTCCCGGACAGATCTATGGCTACACCTTC
j_gene: TRBJ1-2
d_gene: .
abundance: .
v_gene: TRBV7-9

CDR3aa: CASSQETGGGNQPQHF
CDR3nt: TGCGCCAGCAGCCAAGAAACAGGGGGTGGCAATCAGCCCCAGCATTTT
j_gene: TRBJ1-5
d_gene: TRBD1
abundance: .
v_gene: TRBV4-1

CDR3aa: CASSQVREDTGELFF
CDR3nt: TGCGCCAGCAGCCAAGTGCGGGAGGACACCGGGGAGCTGTTTTTT
j_gene: TRBJ2-2
d_gene: TRBD2
abundance: .
v_gene: TRBV4-3